These T cell receptor beta chains were read from a single sample in a study of blood T cell repertoires in COVID-19. Profiling relied on immunoSEQ multiplex PCR, and the TCRdb table lists in-frame clones only, not all of them. The repertoire consists of about 250,000 clones, with approximately 85% occurring once and the leading ten covering 5.1%. Sequencing used peripheral blood. Receptor source: a middle-aged man with active or convalescent COVID-19. Both conserved end residues are trimmed from each CDR3. A D gene is named only where the DNA matches it firmly.

TRBJ2-3 TRBV24-1 TRBD1 ATSPGGQGPDTQY
TRBJ2-7 TRBV10-3 NA ATQGQLSSYEQY
TRBJ2-7 TRBV5-1 TRBD1 ASSAGTGGYEQY
TRBJ2-7 TRBV3-1/TRBV3-2 NA ASSQQSSAGEQY
TRBJ2-3 TRBV11-2 TRBD2 ASSLVPGGPSDTQY
TRBJ2-7 TRBV5-1 NA ASSPGVDGYEQY
TRBJ2-3 TRBV5-1 TRBD2 ASSLGLAGGLDTQY
TRBJ2-1 TRBV5-6 TRBD2 ASSVYGGRAANEQF
TRBJ2-5 TRBV13 TRBD1 ASSRLDRGRQETQY
TRBJ2-7 TRBV11-3 TRBD1 ASSFDRGHLYEQY
TRBJ2-1 TRBV5-4 TRBD2 ASSLDGTSQF
TRBJ2-1 TRBV9 TRBD2 ASSRTSGWSREEQF
TRBJ2-7 TRBV19 NA ATRAGSYYEQY
TRBJ2-4 TRBV4-1 NA ASSQDPAGRSKNIQY
TRBJ2-5 TRBV6-5 NA ASRKVDRQETQY
TRBJ1-1 TRBV10-3 NA ASLNLNTEAF
TRBJ2-3 TRBV27 NA ASCSIANPSAQY
TRBJ1-6 TRBV7-9 NA ASSLDGGTNSPLH
TRBJ2-1 TRBV5-5 TRBD1 ASSLGDREYNEQF
TRBJ2-7 TRBV27 TRBD1 ASRGTLTGREQY
TRBJ1-2 TRBV3-1/TRBV3-2 NA ASSQWGRDYGYT
TRBJ1-3 TRBV9 NA ASSVANGPHF
TRBJ1-4 TRBV28 NA ASSQPGREKLF
TRBJ1-4 TRBV12-3/TRBV12-4 NA ASSLGGTGKLF
TRBJ2-7 TRBV9 NA ASSVAVGYEQY
TRBJ2-3 TRBV3-1/TRBV3-2 NA ASSQGYPDTQY
TRBJ2-3 TRBV5-6 NA ASTIFGGTQY
TRBJ2-7 TRBV2 NA ASSRGYEQY
TRBJ1-1 TRBV2 TRBD1 ASSGQGVAEAF
TRBJ2-2 TRBV6-5 NA ASRIASNTGELF
TRBJ2-2 TRBV5-1 TRBD1 ASSLEAGGTGELF
TRBJ2-1 TRBV6-7 NA ASNHYGIPYNEQF
TRBJ1-1 TRBV29-1 NA SVGRQGKTEAF
TRBJ1-5 TRBV10-3 NA AISESKTGKNQPQH